Below are 30 T cell receptor beta chains sequenced from a single sample in a study of blood T cell repertoires in COVID-19. Here immunoSEQ multiplex PCR was the method, and the copy in TCRdb shows in-frame clones only, minus some. Of fewer than 100,000 clones in the sample, about 93% were seen once. Material: peripheral blood. These receptor sequences come from a woman aged 80 or over with acute or convalescent COVID-19.

The chain uses TRBV5-6 and TRBJ2-1; TRBD1 might be the D (6 bases). CDR1 is SGHDT and CDR2 is YYEEEE in the germline V gene. This CDR3 spans 15 amino acids. Trimming pared 3 bases from V and 2 bases from J, leaving 12 bases between. DNA for the CDR3: TGTGCCAGCAGCTGGGACAACAGTGCCTACAATGAGCAGTTCTTC. Encoded protein: CASSWDNSAYNEQFF.

This clone has just a few counts. The chain couples TRBV19 to TRBJ2-3; D might be TRBD1 (6 bases). Trimming removed 3 bases from V and 0 bases from J, with 10 bases in between. From germline, CDR1 is LNHDA and CDR2 SQIVND (reference sequence). This CDR3 is built from 15 residues. The CDR3 protein is CASSIRGLSTDTQYF. The DNA of the CDR3 is TGTGCCAGTAGTATCAGGGGATTAAGCACAGATACGCAGTATTTT. Full variable domain (missing parts from reference TRBV19 and TRBJ2-3): DGGITQSPKYLFRKEGQNVTLSCEQNLNHDAMYWYRQDPGQGLRLIYYSQIVNDFQKGDIAEGYSVSREKKESFPLTVTSAQKNPTAFYLCASSIRGLSTDTQYFGPGTRLTVL.

The chain combines TRBV19 with TRBJ2-7; 7 nucleotides match TRBD2. CDR3 length: 12 residues. J gave up 6 bases and V 5 bases, and 4 bases lay outside the gene matches. The germline V gene has CDR1 LNHDA and CDR2 SQIVND (reference sequence). Written as DNA, the CDR3 is TGTGCCAGTAGTGTCTCTAGCGGCGAGCAGTACTTC. It translates to CASSVSSGEQYF.

The CDR3 reads CASYRGLDTTDTQYF. Written as DNA, the CDR3 is TGTGCCAGTTACAGGGGGCTGGATACCACAGATACGCAGTATTTT. V gene TRBV6-5 combines with J gene TRBJ2-3; 9 bases fit TRBD1. The CDR3 has 15 residues. Germline V lookup: CDR1 MNHEY, CDR2 SVGAGI. V shed 9 bases and J 2 bases; nucleotides not matched to a gene: 9.

This chain links TRBV12-3 or TRBV12-4 with TRBJ1-1; 7 positions match TRBD1. V shed 5 bases and J 3 bases; nucleotides not matched to a gene: 3. This CDR3 contains 13 residues. CDR3 in DNA: TGTGCCAGCAGTCGTACAGGGGACACTGAAGCTTTCTTT. This sequence encodes CASSRTGDTEAFF.

This clone was counted a single time. V gene TRBV18 combines with J gene TRBJ2-2, with a possible D match to TRBD1 (6 bases). The germline CDR1 and CDR2 sequences are KGHSH and LQKENI. The V and J ends lost 3 bases and 1 base respectively, with 12 bases between them. This CDR3 has 16 amino acids. The CDR3: CASSPSQGRNTGELFF. For the CDR3, the DNA is TGTGCCAGCTCACCGAGCCAGGGGAGGAACACCGGGGAGCTGTTTTTT.

The V gene is TRBV5-1, the J gene TRBJ1-2; D not certain. CDR3 length: 14 residues. Germline CDR1 and CDR2: SGHRS and YFSETQ. V was clipped by 5 bases and J by 0 bases, with 11 bases between them. The CDR3 DNA follows: TGCGCCAGCAGATGGACTCCCCCTAACTATGGCTACACCTTC. Translation: CASRWTPPNYGYTF.

The genes are TRBV5-1 and TRBJ1-1; TRBD1 matches 10 bases. The germline gives CDR1 SGHRS, CDR2 YFSETQ. The CDR3 is 15 residues long. The V and J ends lost 6 bases and 4 bases, in that order; junction bases with no gene match: 9. The CDR3 DNA is TGCGCCAGCAACCGGGACAGGGGTCGTGGCACTGAAGCTTTCTTT. It specifies CASNRDRGRGTEAFF. The whole variable domain, remainder taken from reference TRBV5-1 and TRBJ1-1, is KAGVTQTPRYLIKTRGQQVTLSCSPISGHRSVSWYQQTPGQGLQFLFEYFSETQRNKGNFPGRFSGRQFSNSRSEMNVSTLELGDSALYLCASNRDRGRGTEAFFGQGTRLTVV.

The rearrangement joins TRBV29-1 to TRBJ2-1; 8 bases map to TRBD2. In germline, CDR1 is SQVTM, CDR2 ANQGSEA. V was clipped by 3 bases and J by 3 bases; unmatched bases: 4. The CDR3 has 14 residues. This CDR3 is CSVEVAGFYNEQFF. The CDR3 DNA follows: TGCAGCGTTGAGGTAGCGGGGTTCTACAATGAGCAGTTCTTC.

The V and J genes are TRBV2 and TRBJ2-3; 11 bases match TRBD1. CDR1 is SNHLY, CDR2 FYNNEI, per germline. After removal of 6 bases from V and 8 bases from J, the junction contained 10 bases not matched to a gene. The CDR3 covers 15 residues. CDR3 DNA sequence: TGTGCCAGCAGACCCTCCGGGACAGGGGGTAGTACGCAGTATTTT. As protein: CASRPSGTGGSTQYF.

This clone has a single count. The V call is TRBV24-1, the J call TRBJ2-1; the match to TRBD2 covers 7 bases. Germline loops: CDR1 KGHDR, CDR2 SFDVKD. The CDR3 totals 16 residues. V was clipped by 4 bases and J by 4 bases; unmatched bases: 9. The CDR3 here is CATSDPAGDRYNEQFF. The CDR3 DNA is TGTGCCACCAGTGACCCCGCGGGGGATAGGTACAATGAGCAGTTCTTC.

This clone occurred a few times. CDR3 nucleotide sequence: TGTGCCAGCCTCCTAGGGGGGGGTATGGAGACCCAGTACTTC. It encodes CASLLGGGMETQYF. The chain carries TRBV2 and TRBJ2-5; a weak D match, TRBD2 (7 bases). CDR1 is SNHLY, CDR2 FYNNEI, per germline. This CDR3 is built from 14 residues. The V end lost 8 bases, the J end lost 5 bases, and 18 bases lay between the germline ends.

V usage is TRBV6-5 and J usage is TRBJ1-2, with D possibly being TRBD1 (5 bases). Deletions cut 0 bases from V and 5 bases from J, with 7 bases between. Per germline, CDR1 MNHEY and CDR2 SVGAGI. CDR3 size: 13 residues. For the CDR3, the DNA is TGTGCCAGCAGTTACTCGACAGCGTATGGCTACACCTTC. Translation: CASSYSTAYGYTF.

The rearrangement links TRBV3-1 (or the pseudogene TRBV3-2) to TRBJ2-7, with TRBD2 identical over 7 bases. The CDR3 loop spans 14 amino acids. Germline assignment: CDR1 LGHDT and CDR2 YNNKEL (reference sequence). Trimming removed 4 bases from V and 4 bases from J; junction bases left unmatched: 7. CDR3 region: CASSLREDSYEQYF. DNA for the CDR3: TGTGCCAGCAGCCTCCGGGAGGATTCGTACGAGCAGTACTTC.

The chain combines TRBV6-1 with TRBJ1-4; TRBD1 is a possible D gene (5 bases). CDR1 is MNHNS, CDR2 SASEGT, per germline. Trimming took off 1 base at V and 7 bases at J, with 7 bases between the two ends. CDR3 length: 13 amino acids. The CDR3 DNA reads TGTGCCAGCAGTGAAGATAGGGGTGAAAAACTGTTTTTT. Its translation is CASSEDRGEKLFF.

Only one count was recorded for this clone. V gene TRBV11-3 combines with J gene TRBJ2-1, with TRBD2 as a possible D gene (6 bases). The germline gives CDR1 SGHNT, CDR2 YENEEA. The CDR3 loop spans 15 amino acids. The V end was cut by 3 bases, the J end by 1 base, with 10 bases between. CDR3 nucleotides: TGTGCCAGCAGCTTGGAGGGAAGATCCTACAATGAGCAGTTCTTC. Translated, it gives CASSLEGRSYNEQFF.

V gene TRBV28 combines with J gene TRBJ2-7; TRBD2 is a possible D gene (6 bases). CDR1 is MDHEN, CDR2 SYDVKM, per germline. The germline V and J ends were trimmed by 10 bases and 4 bases, with 17 bases remaining between them. The CDR3 is 13 amino acids. The DNA of the CDR3 is TGTGCCACCGAAGGTAGCGGAACATACGAGCAGTACTTC. This encodes CATEGSGTYEQYF.

The rearrangement joins TRBV5-4 to TRBJ2-3; TRBD1 matches at 8 bases. Germline V gene lookup returns CDR1 SGHNT and CDR2 YYREEE (reference sequence). The CDR3 has 14 amino acids. The junction had 4 bases not matched to a gene; V was cut back by 3 bases and J by 4 bases. The chain's CDR3 is CASSSGGGPDTQYF. The CDR3, as DNA: TGTGCCAGCAGCTCAGGGGGCGGGCCAGATACGCAGTATTTT.

The rearrangement uses TRBV9 and TRBJ2-2; TRBD1 matches at 8 bases. CDR3 length: 16 residues. Germline-derived CDR1 and CDR2 are SGDLS and YYNGEE. Trimming removed 0 bases from V and 4 bases from J; junction bases left unmatched: 5. The CDR3: CASSVGAGGVTGELFF. CDR3 nucleotides: TGTGCCAGCAGCGTAGGGGCAGGGGGCGTCACCGGGGAGCTGTTTTTT.

This clone was seen just once. V usage is TRBV7-3 and J usage is TRBJ2-1, with 9 bases identical to TRBD2. CDR1 is SGHTA and CDR2 is FQGTGA in the germline V gene. Trimming removed 1 base from V and 6 bases from J; junction bases left unmatched: 7. The CDR3 has 16 amino acids. CDR3 loop: CASSLMGGLASNEQFF. CDR3 coding DNA: TGTGCCAGCAGCTTAATGGGGGGACTAGCAAGCAATGAGCAGTTCTTC. Full variable domain (remainder filled in from reference TRBV7-3 and TRBJ2-1): GAGVSQTPSNKVTEKGKYVELRCDPISGHTALYWYRQSLGQGPEFLIYFQGTGAADDSGLPNDRFFAVRPEGSVSTLKIQRTERGDSAVYLCASSLMGGLASNEQFFGPGTRLTVL.

The chain employs TRBV5-5 and TRBJ2-5; TRBD1 aligns across 7 bases. CDR3 size: 15 residues. Trimming at V came to 0 bases and at J to 2 bases, leaving 4 bases not matched to a gene. Germline-derived CDR1 and CDR2 are SGHKS and YYEKEE (reference sequence). In DNA form, the CDR3 reads TGTGCCAGCAGCTTGGTGGGACAGATTCAAGAGACCCAGTACTTC. This translates into CASSLVGQIQETQYF.

The chain joins TRBV4-1 to TRBJ1-2, with TRBD1 matching over 9 bases. The trim removed 5 bases at V and 6 bases at J, leaving 7 bases unmatched. CDR1 and CDR2 from the germline V gene are MGHRA and YSYEKL. CDR3 size: 14 residues. CDR3 nucleotide sequence: TGCGCCAGCAGCACCGGGACAGGGAGTCATGGCTACACCTTC. Its translation is CASSTGTGSHGYTF.

V usage is TRBV5-8 and J usage is TRBJ2-1, with 9 positions matching TRBD1. CDR1 SGHTS and CDR2 YDEGEE come from the germline V gene. J gave up 1 base and V 2 bases, and 10 bases lay outside the gene matches. This CDR3 comprises 18 residues. The CDR3 coding sequence is TGTGCCAGCAGCTTCCATTCCCGGACAGGGGATTCCTACAATGAGCAGTTCTTC. Protein: CASSFHSRTGDSYNEQFF.

This clone has only one observation. This chain links TRBV15 with TRBJ2-2; D may be TRBD1 (5 bases). From germline, CDR1 is LNHNV and CDR2 YYDKDF (reference sequence). CDR3 length: 14 amino acids. V was cut by 8 bases and J by 2 bases, with 12 bases left in between. CDR3 region: CATRSRGNTGELFF. In DNA, the CDR3 is TGTGCCACCCGGTCTAGGGGAAACACCGGGGAGCTGTTTTTT. The whole variable domain, filled in from reference TRBV15 and TRBJ2-2, reads DAMVIQNPRYQVTQFGKPVTLSCSQTLNHNVMYWYQQKSSQAPKLLFHYYDKDFNNEADTPDNFQSRRPNTSFCFLDIRSPGLGDTAMYLCATRSRGNTGELFFGEGSRLTVL.

The chain combines TRBV6-5 with TRBJ1-2; TRBD1 might be the D (5 bases). The germline V gene has CDR1 MNHEY and CDR2 SVGAGI. This CDR3 has 13 amino acids. V lost 6 bases and J 4 bases, leaving 12 bases between the germline ends. DNA of the CDR3: TGTGCCAGCAGGGGGGACTCAGTCTATGGCTACACCTTC. This gives the protein CASRGDSVYGYTF.

With regard to this clone: Its ends do not fully match the called genes, so a read error is possible. This chain joins TRBV4-3 and TRBJ1-2; possibly TRBD1 for D (5 bases). Germline V lookup: CDR1 LGHNA, CDR2 YSLEER. The CDR3 length is 14 residues. The CDR3: CASSQDEGRYGYIF. In DNA form, the CDR3 reads TGCGCCAGCAGCCAAGACGAGGGGAGGTATGGCTACATCTTC.

The V call is TRBV4-2, the J call TRBJ2-3, with 7 nucleotides matching TRBD2. CDR1 is LGHNA, CDR2 YNFKEQ, per germline. V was pared by 4 bases and J by 0 bases, with 4 bases of the junction left unmatched. The CDR3 runs 15 residues. CDR3 in DNA: TGTGCCAGCAGCCTAAGCGGGACCAGCACAGATACGCAGTATTTT. Its protein product is CASSLSGTSTDTQYF.

This clone occurred a few times. The V gene is TRBV7-6, the J gene TRBJ2-2, with 7 bases lining up with TRBD2. The CDR3 contains 16 residues. J lost 1 base, V lost 7 bases, and 9 bases had no gene match. The germline gives CDR1 SGHVS, CDR2 FNYEAQ. The DNA for the CDR3 is TGTGCCAGCACCCCAGCGGGCGGGAGGAACACCGGGGAGCTGTTTTTT. Amino acid sequence: CASTPAGGRNTGELFF.

The CDR3 sequence: CASRKGLLYGYTF. CDR3 nucleotides: TGTGCCAGCAGAAAGGGGCTTCTCTATGGCTACACCTTC. This rearrangement joins TRBV6-5 to TRBJ1-2, with a possible D match to TRBD1 (5 bases). The CDR3 runs 13 residues. Trimming cost V 6 bases and J 4 bases, with 12 bases left between them. From germline, CDR1 is MNHEY and CDR2 SVGAGI.

The chain carries TRBV9 and TRBJ2-7, with D unresolved. Germline assignment: CDR1 SGDLS and CDR2 YYNGEE. V was shortened by 0 bases and J by 13 bases, with 17 bases between the two germline ends. The CDR3 extends over 13 amino acids. The CDR3 DNA reads TGTGCCAGCAGCGTAGTTGGGCTATCACCTCCCTACTTC. Translation: CASSVVGLSPPYF.